The 26 T cell receptor beta chains below come from one sample, sequenced in a study of blood T cell repertoires in COVID-19. Repertoires were generated with immunoSEQ multiplex PCR, while TCRdb's copy carries only in-frame clones and drops some. This sample has roughly 500,000 clones, with 80% to 90% found just once. Sequencing input: peripheral blood. These receptors all stem from a man younger than 30 with COVID-19, enrolled during active disease.

This chain uses TRBV9 with TRBJ2-1; possible D gene TRBD2, 6 bases. This CDR3 is 15 amino acids long. V shed 3 bases and J shed 0 bases, with 10 bases lying between them. CDR1 is SGDLS, CDR2 YYNGEE, per germline. In nucleotides, the CDR3 is TGTGCCAGCAGCGAGGACTATAGCTCCTACAATGAGCAGTTCTTC. Its translation is CASSEDYSSYNEQFF.

For the CDR3, the DNA is TGTGCCAGCAGCTTGCCGGGACTGTATATGAATGGCTACACCTTC. Protein: CASSLPGLYMNGYTF. This chain uses TRBV5-4 with TRBJ1-2, with a possible D match to TRBD1 (5 bases). Germline CDR1 reads SGHNT; CDR2 reads YYREEE (reference sequence). The CDR3 is 15 residues long. The V end was cut by 1 base, the J end by 6 bases, with 16 bases between.

The V call is TRBV5-8, the J call TRBJ1-4; D perhaps matches TRBD1 (5 bases). CDR3 size: 15 residues. The germline V gene encodes CDR1 SGHTS and CDR2 YDEGEE. The V and J ends lost 4 bases and 7 bases respectively, with 17 bases between them. This CDR3 reads CASSGGMTDGEKLFF. CDR3 nucleotides: TGTGCCAGCAGCGGGGGGATGACGGATGGTGAAAAACTGTTTTTT.

The rearrangement links TRBV7-8 to TRBJ2-1; weak D call: TRBD2 (6 bases). Germline CDR1 and CDR2: SGHVS and FQNEAQ. V was shortened by 6 bases and J by 5 bases, with 20 bases between the two germline ends. The CDR3 runs to 16 residues. The CDR3 reads CASSLPDRDFDNEQFF. The CDR3 DNA sequence: TGTGCCAGCAGTTTACCCGACCGGGACTTTGACAATGAGCAGTTCTTC.

The chain links TRBV7-3 to TRBJ2-3; 10 bases line up with TRBD1. The germline V gene has CDR1 SGHTA and CDR2 FQGTGA. This CDR3 comprises 15 residues. Trimming removed 5 bases from V and 3 bases from J; junction bases left unmatched: 5. CDR3 loop: CASSPRTGGTDTQYF. The CDR3 coding sequence is TGTGCCAGCAGCCCCCGGACAGGGGGAACAGATACGCAGTATTTT.

The V gene is TRBV5-8, the J gene TRBJ1-1; TRBD1 is a possible D gene (6 bases). V was pared by 3 bases and J by 1 base, with 16 bases between. The CDR3 totals 16 residues. Germline V CDR1 and CDR2: SGHTS, YDEGEE. The CDR3 DNA follows: TGTGCCAGCAGCTCCCTTCCAGGGGACAAGAACACTGAAGCTTTCTTT. Translating gives CASSSLPGDKNTEAFF.

V usage is TRBV19 and J usage is TRBJ2-7; D possibly corresponds to TRBD1 (6 bases). Trimming took off 6 bases at V and 6 bases at J, with 12 bases between the two ends. CDR1 LNHDA and CDR2 SQIVND come from the germline V gene (reference sequence). The CDR3 has 12 amino acids. The CDR3 sequence: CASSTGTTEQYF. The CDR3 DNA is TGTGCCAGTAGCACAGGGACAACCGAGCAGTACTTC.

The chain employs TRBV15 and TRBJ1-4; D unresolved. V was pared by 4 bases and J by 0 bases, with 6 bases between. Germline assignment: CDR1 LNHNV and CDR2 YYDKDF (reference sequence). The CDR3 is 14 amino acids. In DNA, the CDR3 is TGTGCCACCAGCAATATAGCAACTAATGAAAAACTGTTTTTT. Amino acids: CATSNIATNEKLFF.

The rearrangement links TRBV6-2 or TRBV6-3 to TRBJ2-5, with D possibly TRBD2 on 6 matching bases. The CDR3 is made up of 13 amino acids. V gave up 3 bases and J gave up 5 bases, with 10 bases separating them. CDR1 and CDR2 from the germline V gene are MNHEY and SVGEGT. The CDR3 nucleotides read TGTGCCAGCAGTTATCTCGGGGGTGAGACCCAGTACTTC. It yields the protein CASSYLGGETQYF.

This rearrangement joins TRBV2 to TRBJ2-5, with D hard to call. Trimming took 10 bases from V and 5 from J, leaving 14 bases between them. In germline, CDR1 is SNHLY, CDR2 FYNNEI. The CDR3 contains 12 residues. The CDR3 loop reads CATTAARETQYF. CDR3 coding DNA: TGTGCCACCACAGCCGCCCGGGAGACCCAGTACTTC.

The chain is built from TRBV20-1 and TRBJ1-2; D might be TRBD1 (5 bases). Trimming removed 3 bases at V and 4 bases at J, with 12 bases between. CDR1 DFQATT and CDR2 SNEGSKA come from the germline V gene (reference sequence). The CDR3 is made up of 13 amino acids. The DNA of the CDR3 is TGCAGTGCTAGTGAAGGGGCGCTCTATGGCTACACCTTC. Translating it yields CSASEGALYGYTF.

The CDR3 reads CASSQSTWSGRGKPYEQYF. In nucleotides, the CDR3 is TGTGCCAGCAGCCAGAGTACGTGGAGCGGGAGGGGCAAACCCTACGAGCAGTACTTC. The chain combines TRBV4-2 with TRBJ2-7; 10 nucleotides align to TRBD2. The CDR3 spans 19 residues. Germline values: CDR1 LGHNA, CDR2 YNFKEQ. J was trimmed by 2 bases and V by 3 bases; bases with no gene match: 16.

This clone was seen only a few times. This chain joins TRBV11-2 and TRBJ2-2, with TRBD1 matching 7 bases. Germline loops: CDR1 SGHAT, CDR2 FQNNGV. V shed 5 bases and J 3 bases; nucleotides not matched to a gene: 3. CDR3 length: 14 amino acids. The CDR3 is CASSRQGDTGELFF. CDR3 bases: TGTGCCAGCAGCCGGCAGGGGGACACCGGGGAGCTGTTTTTT.

The V call is TRBV7-3, the J call TRBJ2-1; 7 bases align to TRBD2. Germline CDR1 reads SGHTA; CDR2 reads FQGTGA. Germline trimming cut 5 bases from V and 8 bases from J; bases unmatched to any gene: 12. The CDR3 length is 15 residues. CDR3 DNA sequence: TGTGCCAGCAGCCTTACTAGCGCTGAAGGCGATGAGCAGTTCTTC. As protein: CASSLTSAEGDEQFF.

The rearrangement uses TRBV7-9 and TRBJ1-2; possible D gene TRBD1, 6 bases. The V and J ends lost 5 bases and 4 bases respectively, with 20 bases between them. The germline V gene has CDR1 SEHNR and CDR2 FQNEAQ (reference sequence). This CDR3 spans 16 amino acids. CDR3 nucleotides: TGTGCCAGCAGCCCCATAGGGGGGGGTGGCGGCTATGGCTACACCTTC. Amino acid sequence: CASSPIGGGGGYGYTF.

The chain joins TRBV12-3 or TRBV12-4 to TRBJ2-5; a possible D gene is TRBD1 (6 bases). The germline V and J ends were trimmed by 1 base and 5 bases, with 8 bases remaining between them. The CDR3 sequence is 13 residues long. CDR3 bases: TGTGCCAGCAGTTTAGGCAGGGGTGAGACCCAGTACTTC. Translation gives CASSLGRGETQYF.

This clone occurred a few times. The rearrangement links TRBV19 to TRBJ2-7; 7 bases are shared with TRBD2. V was clipped by 7 bases and J by 4 bases; unmatched bases: 19. The germline V gene has CDR1 LNHDA and CDR2 SQIVND (reference sequence). The CDR3 length is 17 residues. The CDR3 reads CASTPMRARMGGYEQYF. The CDR3 coding sequence is TGTGCCAGTACCCCTATGAGGGCCAGAATGGGAGGGTACGAGCAGTACTTC.

The chain carries TRBV6-4 and TRBJ1-4, with 8 bases matching TRBD1. The CDR3 is 15 residues long. V gave up 6 bases and J gave up 4 bases; unmatched junction bases: 7. Germline CDR1 is MRHNA and CDR2 is SNTAGT. DNA for the CDR3: TGTGCCAGCAGGGTTTGGGGACAGGTTAATGAAAAACTGTTTTTT. This sequence encodes CASRVWGQVNEKLFF.

This chain connects TRBV15 to TRBJ1-5; D perhaps matches TRBD1 (5 bases). The germline V gene encodes CDR1 LNHNV and CDR2 YYDKDF (reference sequence). V was trimmed by 5 bases and J by 7 bases, leaving 15 bases between them. The CDR3 is made up of 14 amino acids. The CDR3 DNA reads TGTGCCACCAGCGGGACCGGGAGTCAGCAGCCCCAGCATTTT. The encoded protein is CATSGTGSQQPQHF.

The rearrangement links TRBV6-1 to TRBJ2-7; D is unresolved. The CDR3 extends over 13 amino acids. The germline V gene encodes CDR1 MNHNS and CDR2 SASEGT. V shed 2 bases and J shed 1 base, with 6 bases lying between them. The CDR3 coding sequence is TGTGCCAGCAGTGAATTCAAATCCTACGAGCAGTACTTC. This encodes CASSEFKSYEQYF.

The rearrangement uses TRBV16 and TRBJ1-2; a possible D gene is TRBD1 (5 bases). The ends were cut back, 0 bases at V and 7 bases at J, with 18 bases in the middle. The CDR3 totals 16 residues. From germline, CDR1 is KGHSY and CDR2 FQNENV. CDR3 nucleotides: TGTGCCAGCAGCCAATCGGGTTGGCAGAGCCAGGGTGGCTACACCTTC. Its protein product is CASSQSGWQSQGGYTF.

V is TRBV2 and J is TRBJ2-7, with 8 bases aligning to TRBD2. Germline CDR1 SNHLY, CDR2 FYNNEI. This CDR3 comprises 15 residues. With V trimmed by 4 bases and J by 3 bases, 8 bases remained unmatched. The CDR3 loop is CASSGASRGDYEQYF. The CDR3 coding sequence is TGTGCCAGCAGTGGCGCTTCGCGGGGGGACTACGAGCAGTACTTC.

This chain links TRBV19 with TRBJ1-4; no clear D. This CDR3 is built from 16 residues. Trimming removed 1 base from V and 6 bases from J, with 15 bases in between. CDR1 and CDR2 (germline): LNHDA, SQIVND (reference sequence). As DNA, the CDR3 is TGTGCCAGTAGTATAGGTTCCCCCTATGTTGATGAAAAACTGTTTTTT. This codes for CASSIGSPYVDEKLFF.

In DNA, the CDR3 is TGTGCCAGCAGTGACAGACGGCCGGGGAAGGAAAAACTGTTTTTT. Its protein product is CASSDRRPGKEKLFF. V usage is TRBV25-1 and J usage is TRBJ1-4; D gene ambiguous. There are 15 residues in the CDR3. V shed 3 bases and J shed 8 bases, with 16 bases lying between them. Germline V gene data show CDR1 as MGHDK and CDR2 as SYGVNS.

This chain uses TRBV28 with TRBJ2-7; 11 bases are a match to TRBD2. The junction had 9 bases not matched to a gene; V was cut back by 5 bases and J by 3 bases. Germline V lookup: CDR1 MDHEN, CDR2 SYDVKM. This CDR3 is 16 amino acids long. The DNA for the CDR3 is TGTGCCAGCAGTCCCCAACTAGCGGGAGCACACTACGAGCAGTACTTC. Translating it yields CASSPQLAGAHYEQYF. Full variable domain (outside the CDR3, taken from reference TRBV28 and TRBJ2-7): DVKVTQSSRYLVKRTGEKVFLECVQDMDHENMFWYRQDPGLGLRLIYFSYDVKMKEKGDIPEGYSVSREKKERFSLILESASTNQTSMYLCASSPQLAGAHYEQYFGPGTRLTVT.

The rearrangement uses TRBV2 and TRBJ1-2; D gene unclear. The length of the CDR3 is 13 residues. The ends were cut back, 2 bases at V and 6 bases at J, with 10 bases in the middle. Germline values: CDR1 SNHLY, CDR2 FYNNEI. The CDR3 DNA reads TGTGCCAGCAGTGAACTGTCCTCTGATGGCTACACCTTC. Amino acid sequence: CASSELSSDGYTF.